This T cell receptor beta chain was sequenced during a study of blood T cells in healthy people across ages. Study details: Researchers report that template switching captured about one barcoded beta molecule per two T cells.

Study-wide findings and caveats: Age showed a roughly linear inverse relationship with TCR beta diversity per million T cells.

A sample-barcoded 5' primer and a J-beta primer mix were used in a second PCR of roughly 6 to 12 cycles. Researchers report that each sample yielded at least 2.5 million CDR3-containing paired-end reads. TCRdb re-called the 5' RACE reads with MiXCR, one entry per CDR3 protein. The table has 1.5 million to 2 million distinct CDR3 sequences, almost 35% seen once; the top ten hold roughly 12%. Note on this clonotype: Its antigen is still unknown.

Sequencing was carried out using blood. The TCR originated in a woman in her 30s in good health.

CDR3 sequence reads: CASSVGDRGADNEQFF. The CDR3 nucleotides are TGTGCCAGCAGCGTAGGGGACAGGGGGGCGGACAATGAGCAGTTCTTC. The V and J genes are TRBV9 and TRBJ2-1; TRBD1 agrees at 11 bases. Germline V CDR1 and CDR2: SGDLS, YYNGEE. The CDR3 length is 16 residues. Trimming at V came to 0 bases and at J to 5 bases, leaving 4 bases not matched to a gene.